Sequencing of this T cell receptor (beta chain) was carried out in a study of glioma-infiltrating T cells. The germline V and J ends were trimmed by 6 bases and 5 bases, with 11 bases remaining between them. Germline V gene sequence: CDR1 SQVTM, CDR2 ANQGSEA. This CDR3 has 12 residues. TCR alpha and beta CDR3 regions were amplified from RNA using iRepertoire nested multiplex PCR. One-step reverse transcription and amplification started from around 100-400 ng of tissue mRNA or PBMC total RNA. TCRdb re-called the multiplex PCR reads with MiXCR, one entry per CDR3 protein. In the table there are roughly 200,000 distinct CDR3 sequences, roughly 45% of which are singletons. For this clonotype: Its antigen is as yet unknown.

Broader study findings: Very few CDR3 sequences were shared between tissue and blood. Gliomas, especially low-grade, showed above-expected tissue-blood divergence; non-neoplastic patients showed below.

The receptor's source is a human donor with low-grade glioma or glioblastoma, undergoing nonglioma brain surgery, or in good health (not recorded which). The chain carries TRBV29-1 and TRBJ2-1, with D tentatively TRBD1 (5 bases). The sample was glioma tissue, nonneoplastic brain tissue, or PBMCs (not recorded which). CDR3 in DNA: TGCAGCGTCAGGGCCGTAAACAATGAGCAGTTCTTC. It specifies CSVRAVNNEQFF.